These T cell receptor beta chains were read from a single sample in a study of cytomegalovirus exposure and HLA in healthy donors. Sequenced by immunoSEQ multiplex PCR; TCRdb stores in-frame clones only, minus some. The data hold about 100,000 clones, with 76% observed a single time. The sample was PBMCs. Every receptor here comes from a man aged 40-49 years in good health and CMV-seronegative. The CDR3 runs from the conserved cysteine through the conserved F or W. Where a row states a size, it is once, few, many or the class of an expanded clone; other rows omit it.

TRBV7-9,TRBJ1-5,-,CSSSVGGQPQHF
TRBV20-1,TRBJ2-1,once,CSANRDHEQFF
TRBV7-9,TRBJ2-5,-,CASSLGSLAGEETQYF
TRBV10-2,TRBJ2-7,-,CASATDRGEQYF
TRBV5-1,TRBJ1-1,-,CASRYLVGAAEAFF
TRBV27,TRBJ2-2,-,CASSTLQVSTGELFF
TRBV30,TRBJ1-1,-,CAWSTGQGRTEAFF
TRBV5-4,TRBJ1-6,medium-sized,CASSIIGEANSPLHF
TRBV9,TRBJ2-2,-,CASSFHSGGADGELFF
TRBV27,TRBJ1-2,-,CASQGSDIYGYTF
TRBV10-2,TRBJ2-3,-,CASSESGQGAF
TRBV19,TRBJ2-3,-,CASSSSGVAGSNLDTQYF
TRBV13,TRBJ2-2,few,CASSFLSGTVIEHRGAVF
TRBV18,TRBJ1-1,-,CASSPFQEYTEAFF
TRBV15,TRBJ2-5,-,CATSRVAGGAETQYF
TRBV5-1,TRBJ2-7,-,CASSWDTTYEQYF
TRBV2,TRBJ1-2,-,CASSEWGQYGYTF
TRBV28,TRBJ1-5,-,CASSFMRAYSNQPQHF
TRBV19,TRBJ1-5,-,CAISEQGSIEPQHF
TRBV29-1,TRBJ2-2,-,CSVGGGASNTGELFF
TRBV5-1,TRBJ1-1,-,CASKIGGLNTEAFF
TRBV9,TRBJ1-1,-,CASSPGTGVKKSEAFF
TRBV7-3,TRBJ1-1,once,CASSRRGAAINTEAFF
TRBV6-1,TRBJ2-7,-,CASSEVLAYEQYF
TRBV5-4,TRBJ1-5,once,CASSPNINQPQHF
TRBV19,TRBJ2-4,-,CASSIKAVTDIKNIQYF